Listed below are T cell receptor beta chains from one sample, sequenced in a study of T cell responses to AZD1222 COVID-19 vaccine. The assay was immunoSEQ multiplex PCR, and TCRdb's table has in-frame clones only and misses some. The top ten clones hold about 28% of a sample with about 96,000 clones, roughly 88% of them seen once. Sample: peripheral blood, taken on day 0 of AZD1222 vaccination. The receptors originated from an adult in good health. CDR3s include the opening cysteine and the closing phenylalanine or tryptophan. A D gene is named only where the DNA matches it firmly. Only some rows state a clone size, as once, few, many or a class for expanded clones.

d_gene,j_gene,v_gene,abundance,CDR3nt,CDR3aa
TRBD2,TRBJ2-2,TRBV5-4,-,TGTGCCAGCAGCTTGCCAGTCGGCGGGAGTGGAGCCGGGGAGCTGTTTTTT,CASSLPVGGSGAGELFF
-,TRBJ1-2,TRBV30,-,TGTGCCTGGAAACCGGACAGCTATGGCTACACCTTC,CAWKPDSYGYTF
-,TRBJ2-2,TRBV7-6,-,TGTGCCAGCAGCCAGGGTCCCGGGGAGCTGTTTTTT,CASSQGPGELFF
-,TRBJ2-1,TRBV7-2,-,TGTGCCAGCAGCTTAGATAGCGGTGGAGGGCCTAGGGACGAGCAGTTCTTC,CASSLDSGGGPRDEQFF
TRBD2,TRBJ2-1,TRBV7-8,-,TGTGCCAGCAGCTTTACTAGCGGTACTGGTGAGCAGTTCTTC,CASSFTSGTGEQFF
-,TRBJ2-1,TRBV15,-,TGTGCCACCAGCAGAGTCTCGGGTTTAGGGACGGGAGTCGCCCCTGAGCAGTTCTTC,CATSRVSGLGTGVAPEQFF
TRBD1,TRBJ2-7,TRBV19,-,TGTGCCAGTAGTATGGCAGGGGGCTCCTTCGAGCAGTACTTC,CASSMAGGSFEQYF
-,TRBJ1-4,TRBV1,-,TGCACCAGCAGCCAAGGGCAACAGGGGGAAGAAAAACTGTTTTTT,CTSSQGQQGEEKLFF
-,TRBJ1-4,TRBV5-8,-,TGTGCCAGCAGCCTAAAGGGGGTTTCTAATGAAAAACTGTTTTTT,CASSLKGVSNEKLFF
TRBD2,TRBJ2-2,TRBV11-3,-,TGTGCCAGCAGCCCACGGGACTACAACACCGGGGAGCTGTTTTTT,CASSPRDYNTGELFF
TRBD1,TRBJ1-4,TRBV4-1,-,TGCGCCAGCAGCCATGCCGGGACAGGGCGCACTAATGAAAAACTGTTTTTT,CASSHAGTGRTNEKLFF
-,TRBJ2-7,TRBV7-3,-,TGTGCCAGCAGCTTAGCAGGGCCAGGACTTAACGAGCAGTACTTC,CASSLAGPGLNEQYF
-,TRBJ2-1,TRBV7-2,-,TGTGCCAGCAGCTTATACGTCGGTGAGCAGTTCTTC,CASSLYVGEQFF
-,TRBJ2-1,TRBV6-5,once,TGTGCCAGCAGTTACCCTGGGGGAGGCAATGAGCAGTTCTTC,CASSYPGGGNEQFF
-,TRBJ2-3,TRBV30,-,TGTGCCTGGAGTGTATTGGATGCGACGCAGTATTTT,CAWSVLDATQYF
-,TRBJ2-3,TRBV7-9,once,TGTGCCAGCAGCCTCCTGGGACCCTCAGCCACAGATACGCAGTATTTT,CASSLLGPSATDTQYF
TRBD2,TRBJ2-7,TRBV5-5,-,TGTGCCAGCAGCCAGGGAGGGGCGTCCTACGAGCAGTACTTC,CASSQGGASYEQYF
TRBD1,TRBJ1-3,TRBV28,-,TGTGCCAGCAGTTCCGACGCGGGACAGCCCTCTGGAAACACCATATATTTT,CASSSDAGQPSGNTIYF
-,TRBJ2-2,TRBV6-5,-,TGTGCCAGCAGTACGAGGTCAACCGGGGAGCTGTTTTTT,CASSTRSTGELFF
-,TRBJ2-5,TRBV7-2,-,TGTGCCAGCAGCCTTTCCGGGAGCCAAGAGACCCAGTACTTC,CASSLSGSQETQYF
TRBD1,TRBJ2-7,TRBV6-5,-,TGTGCCAGCACTCCGGGACAGGTAGACGAGCAGTACTTC,CASTPGQVDEQYF
TRBD2,TRBJ2-1,TRBV11-2,-,TGTGCCAGCAGCTTATTCGGGAGGGCCCTCGGGGGAAATGAGCAGTTCTTC,CASSLFGRALGGNEQFF
-,TRBJ2-7,TRBV5-5,-,TGTGCCAGCAGCCCTATAGCTAGCCCCCTCTACGAGCAGTACTTC,CASSPIASPLYEQYF
-,TRBJ2-1,TRBV7-2,-,TGTGCCAGCACCCTAGGACCGTCGAGCTCCTACAATGAGCAGTTCTTC,CASTLGPSSSYNEQFF
TRBD1,TRBJ2-7,TRBV6-2/TRBV6-3,-,TGTGCCAGCAGCTTGACAGGGGCCGTCCACGAGCAGTACTTC,CASSLTGAVHEQYF
-,TRBJ2-3,TRBV12-5,-,TGTGCTAGTGGCTCGACACGGGATACGCAGTATTTT,CASGSTRDTQYF
-,TRBJ1-2,TRBV11-2,-,TGTGCCAGCAGCTTAGATCAGGGGACCGATTACTATGGCTACACCTTC,CASSLDQGTDYYGYTF
TRBD1,TRBJ1-1,TRBV29-1,few,TGCAGCGTTGACAGCCAGGGGGGCCAAGCTTTCTTT,CSVDSQGGQAFF
-,TRBJ2-5,TRBV19,-,TGTGCCAGTAGTAATGGATTCCGAGAGACCCAGTACTTC,CASSNGFRETQYF
-,TRBJ2-2,TRBV4-3,-,TGCGCCAGCAGCGTACTTAGGAACACCGGGGAGCTGTTTTTT,CASSVLRNTGELFF
-,TRBJ2-3,TRBV19,-,TGTGCCAGTACTCAGGGAGATACGCAGTATTTT,CASTQGDTQYF
-,TRBJ2-7,TRBV27,-,TGTGCCAGCAGTCCAGACGGCTACGAGCAGTACTTC,CASSPDGYEQYF
-,TRBJ2-7,TRBV27,-,TGTGCCAGCAGTTTACCAGGGGGGTACGAGCAGTACTTC,CASSLPGGYEQYF
-,TRBJ1-1,TRBV5-1,-,TGCGCCAGCAGCTCCTCGGTGGTGAACACTGAAGCTTTCTTT,CASSSSVVNTEAFF
-,TRBJ1-2,TRBV7-9,-,TGTGCCAGCACTGGCAGGGTCGCGGGCTACACCTTC,CASTGRVAGYTF
-,TRBJ2-7,TRBV6-5,-,TGTGCCAGCAGCTCCCGGTACGAGCAGTACTTC,CASSSRYEQYF
-,TRBJ2-1,TRBV4-1,-,TGCGCCAGCAGCCAAGATCCCTACAATGAGCAGTTCTTC,CASSQDPYNEQFF
TRBD2,TRBJ2-1,TRBV6-2/TRBV6-3,-,TGTGCCAGCAGTTATCTTACTAGCGGTTACAATGAGCAGTTCTTC,CASSYLTSGYNEQFF
-,TRBJ2-1,TRBV11-3,-,TGTGCCAGCAGCTTAGGCGGGGTTGTGGGCAATGAGCAGTTCTTC,CASSLGGVVGNEQFF
TRBD1,TRBJ2-6,TRBV6-2/TRBV6-3,-,TGTGCCAGCAGCGAATTGACAGGGTTCAAGGCTGGGGCCAACGTCCTGACTTTC,CASSELTGFKAGANVLTF
TRBD2,TRBJ2-3,TRBV5-6,-,TGTGCCAGCAGCCCCGGACTAGCGGGAGTCCACACAGATACGCAGTATTTT,CASSPGLAGVHTDTQYF
-,TRBJ2-7,TRBV7-8,-,TGTGCCAGCAGCTTAGGGACCGGACACTCCTACGAGCAGTACTTC,CASSLGTGHSYEQYF
-,TRBJ2-7,TRBV6-2/TRBV6-3,once,TGTGCCAGCAGTTACGGCCCGCGATTATACGAGCAGTACTTC,CASSYGPRLYEQYF
TRBD1,TRBJ1-1,TRBV7-2,once,TGTGCCAGCAGCACAGGGCAGGGGGGCAAAGAAGCTTTCTTT,CASSTGQGGKEAFF
-,TRBJ1-4,TRBV7-9,-,TGTGCCAGCAGCTCCACAGGTTTGCCTAATGAAAAACTGTTTTTT,CASSSTGLPNEKLFF
-,TRBJ2-7,TRBV7-8,-,TGTGCCAGCAGCTTAACAACCTACGAGCAGTACTTC,CASSLTTYEQYF